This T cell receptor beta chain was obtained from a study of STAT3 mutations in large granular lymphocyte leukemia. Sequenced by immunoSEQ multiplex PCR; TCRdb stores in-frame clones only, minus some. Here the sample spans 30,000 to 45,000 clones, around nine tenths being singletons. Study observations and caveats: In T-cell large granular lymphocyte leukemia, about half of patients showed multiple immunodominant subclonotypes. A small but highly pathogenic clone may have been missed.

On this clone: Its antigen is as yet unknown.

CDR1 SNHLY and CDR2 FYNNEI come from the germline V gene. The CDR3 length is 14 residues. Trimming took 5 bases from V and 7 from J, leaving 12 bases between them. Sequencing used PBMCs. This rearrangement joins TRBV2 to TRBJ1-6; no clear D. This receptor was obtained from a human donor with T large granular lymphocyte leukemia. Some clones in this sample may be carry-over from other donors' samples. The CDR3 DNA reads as TGTGCCAGCAGTCCAACCCTGAGGAATTCACCCCTCCACTTT. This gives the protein CASSPTLRNSPLHF.